Included here is one TCR beta chain sequence, with context. Produced via immunoSEQ multiplex PCR; TCRdb's table is partial and in-frame only. This table has 180,000 or so clones, less than 95% appearing once. The sample originates from a study of T cell responses to AZD1222 COVID-19 vaccine. Per the germline V gene, CDR1 is SGHNT and CDR2 is YYREEE (reference sequence). V was clipped by 6 bases and J by 5 bases; unmatched bases: 4. There are 12 residues in the CDR3. The input for sequencing was peripheral blood, taken on day 0 of AZD1222 vaccination. This TCR was recovered from an adult in good health. The J gene is TRBJ1-2, the V gene TRBV5-4, with 7 positions matching TRBD1. The CDR3 nucleotides are TGTGCCAGCACGAGCAGGGGGTATGGCTACACCTTC. Protein sequence: CASTSRGYGYTF.